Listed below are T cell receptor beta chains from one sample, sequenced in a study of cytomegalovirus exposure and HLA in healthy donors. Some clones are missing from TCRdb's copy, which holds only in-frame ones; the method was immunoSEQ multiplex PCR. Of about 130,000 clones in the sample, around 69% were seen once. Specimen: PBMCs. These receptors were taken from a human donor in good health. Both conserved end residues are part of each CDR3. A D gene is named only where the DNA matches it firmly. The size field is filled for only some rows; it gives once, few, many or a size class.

cdr3_nt: TGTGCCAGCAGCCAAGCAAGGGGGGTGACTAGCGGCCTAGATACGCAGTATTTT
cdr3_aa: CASSQARGVTSGLDTQYF
d_call: TRBD2
j_call: TRBJ2-3
clone_size: .
v_call: TRBV4-2

cdr3_nt: TGTGCCAGCAGCTTAACGGGGACTGGTCCACATAACACCGGGGAGCTGTTTTTT
cdr3_aa: CASSLTGTGPHNTGELFF
d_call: .
j_call: TRBJ2-2
clone_size: .
v_call: TRBV7-7

cdr3_nt: TGTGCCAGCAGTGTGACTAGGCTACCCTACGAGCAGTACTTC
cdr3_aa: CASSVTRLPYEQYF
d_call: .
j_call: TRBJ2-7
clone_size: .
v_call: TRBV2

cdr3_nt: TGTGCCAGCAGCGCCGCCGGGACTACCCAAGAGACCCAGTACTTC
cdr3_aa: CASSAAGTTQETQYF
d_call: TRBD2
j_call: TRBJ2-5
clone_size: .
v_call: TRBV9

cdr3_nt: TGTGCTAGCAGCGCGGTAGCGGGGGGTGAGCAGTTCTTC
cdr3_aa: CASSAVAGGEQFF
d_call: TRBD2
j_call: TRBJ2-1
clone_size: once
v_call: TRBV7-7

cdr3_nt: TGTGCCAGCAGCGTAGGAGCGGTGATAGGGGGTGCGCTCCCAGAGACCCAGTACTTC
cdr3_aa: CASSVGAVIGGALPETQYF
d_call: .
j_call: TRBJ2-5
clone_size: .
v_call: TRBV9

cdr3_nt: TGTGCCAGCAGTTTCCCCCTAGCGGGAGGGCCCAGCACAGATACGCAGTATTTT
cdr3_aa: CASSFPLAGGPSTDTQYF
d_call: TRBD2
j_call: TRBJ2-3
clone_size: .
v_call: TRBV28

cdr3_nt: TGTGCCAGCAGCGTAGGTGGGAGTAACAATGAGCAGTTCTTC
cdr3_aa: CASSVGGSNNEQFF
d_call: .
j_call: TRBJ2-1
clone_size: .
v_call: TRBV9

cdr3_nt: TGTGCCAGCAGGCCTCTACAGGGCGCGGATTCACCCCTCCACTTT
cdr3_aa: CASRPLQGADSPLHF
d_call: .
j_call: TRBJ1-6
clone_size: .
v_call: TRBV2

cdr3_nt: TGTGCCAGCACAAGCGGGTCCTCCTACAATGAGCAGTTCTTC
cdr3_aa: CASTSGSSYNEQFF
d_call: .
j_call: TRBJ2-1
clone_size: .
v_call: TRBV7-6

cdr3_nt: TGTGCCAGCAGCTTAGAAGCCCTCACAGATACGCAGTATTTT
cdr3_aa: CASSLEALTDTQYF
d_call: .
j_call: TRBJ2-3
clone_size: .
v_call: TRBV7-2

cdr3_nt: TGTGCCAGCAGTCTCGGACAGGTCAATCAGCCCCAGCATTTT
cdr3_aa: CASSLGQVNQPQHF
d_call: TRBD1
j_call: TRBJ1-5
clone_size: once
v_call: TRBV27

cdr3_nt: TGTGCCAGCAGCTTAGCCCTAACAGCTTACGAGCAGTACTTC
cdr3_aa: CASSLALTAYEQYF
d_call: .
j_call: TRBJ2-7
clone_size: .
v_call: TRBV7-8

cdr3_nt: TGTGCCAGCAGCACCACGGCGGGAGGTGGCGAGCAGTACTTC
cdr3_aa: CASSTTAGGGEQYF
d_call: TRBD2
j_call: TRBJ2-7
clone_size: .
v_call: TRBV6-6

cdr3_nt: TGTGCCAGCAGTGACCGGACAGGGTCCGCTGAAGCTTTCTTT
cdr3_aa: CASSDRTGSAEAFF
d_call: TRBD1
j_call: TRBJ1-1
clone_size: .
v_call: TRBV2

cdr3_nt: TGTGCCTGGAGTGATGGCCGAAATCAGCCCCAGCATTTT
cdr3_aa: CAWSDGRNQPQHF
d_call: .
j_call: TRBJ1-5
clone_size: .
v_call: TRBV30

cdr3_nt: TGTGCCAGCAGTTTAACAGGGTCTGCTGGAAACACCATATATTTT
cdr3_aa: CASSLTGSAGNTIYF
d_call: .
j_call: TRBJ1-3
clone_size: few
v_call: TRBV27

cdr3_nt: TGCGCCAGCAGGAAACAGGGTAACACTGAAGCTTTCTTT
cdr3_aa: CASRKQGNTEAFF
d_call: .
j_call: TRBJ1-1
clone_size: .
v_call: TRBV5-1

cdr3_nt: TGCGCCAGCAGCGCCAGTACCGGGGAGCTGTTTTTT
cdr3_aa: CASSASTGELFF
d_call: .
j_call: TRBJ2-2
clone_size: .
v_call: TRBV5-1

cdr3_nt: TGTGCCAGCAGTGAAGGACAGGGCAGGGCAAGAGATGGCTACACCTTC
cdr3_aa: CASSEGQGRARDGYTF
d_call: TRBD1
j_call: TRBJ1-2
clone_size: .
v_call: TRBV6-1

cdr3_nt: TGTGCCAGCAGCTTAGCCGGGACTCCAGCTTCTCCTGAAGCTTTCTTT
cdr3_aa: CASSLAGTPASPEAFF
d_call: .
j_call: TRBJ1-1
clone_size: .
v_call: TRBV7-9

cdr3_nt: TGTGCCACCTACCAGGTGAACACTGAAGCTTTCTTT
cdr3_aa: CATYQVNTEAFF
d_call: .
j_call: TRBJ1-1
clone_size: .
v_call: TRBV28

cdr3_nt: TGTGCCAGCAGCCTCCAGATCACTAACTATGGCTACACCTTC
cdr3_aa: CASSLQITNYGYTF
d_call: .
j_call: TRBJ1-2
clone_size: .
v_call: TRBV5-6

cdr3_nt: TGTGCCAGTAGTGTTGGTCTAGCGGGGGGCCCCCACCAAGAGACCCAGTACTTC
cdr3_aa: CASSVGLAGGPHQETQYF
d_call: TRBD2
j_call: TRBJ2-5
clone_size: few
v_call: TRBV19

cdr3_nt: TGTGCCAGTAGAACCGGACAGGCTCACTCCTACGAGCAGTACTTC
cdr3_aa: CASRTGQAHSYEQYF
d_call: TRBD1
j_call: TRBJ2-7
clone_size: .
v_call: TRBV19

cdr3_nt: TGTGCCAGCAGCCCTGAGTGGGCCGCTATCAATGAGCAGTTCTTC
cdr3_aa: CASSPEWAAINEQFF
d_call: .
j_call: TRBJ2-1
clone_size: .
v_call: TRBV7-9

cdr3_nt: TGTGCCTGGAGTGTAACTGGGGCCAACACCGGGGAGCTGTTTTTT
cdr3_aa: CAWSVTGANTGELFF
d_call: .
j_call: TRBJ2-2
clone_size: few
v_call: TRBV30

cdr3_nt: TGTGCCAGCAGCACCAGATCGAATCAGCCCCAGCATTTT
cdr3_aa: CASSTRSNQPQHF
d_call: .
j_call: TRBJ1-5
clone_size: .
v_call: TRBV7-2

cdr3_nt: TGTGCCAGTAGTAACCCTAAGTTTAGCCGGGAGCAGTACTTC
cdr3_aa: CASSNPKFSREQYF
d_call: .
j_call: TRBJ2-7
clone_size: .
v_call: TRBV19

cdr3_nt: TGTGCCATCAGTGACTCTGTGCAGGGACAGTACTACGAGCAGTACTTC
cdr3_aa: CAISDSVQGQYYEQYF
d_call: TRBD1
j_call: TRBJ2-7
clone_size: .
v_call: TRBV10-3

cdr3_nt: TGTGCCAGCAGCCCCCGGACGGGATCGAATGAGCAGTTCTTC
cdr3_aa: CASSPRTGSNEQFF
d_call: .
j_call: TRBJ2-1
clone_size: few
v_call: TRBV11-3

cdr3_nt: TGTGCCAGCAGCTTAGTAGGGACAGGGCCCGGAAACACCATATATTTT
cdr3_aa: CASSLVGTGPGNTIYF
d_call: TRBD1
j_call: TRBJ1-3
clone_size: .
v_call: TRBV7-2

cdr3_nt: TGTGCCAGCAGTGCGCGAGGCCCGGGACAGGGTAGGAACACTGAAGCTTTCTTT
cdr3_aa: CASSARGPGQGRNTEAFF
d_call: TRBD1
j_call: TRBJ1-1
clone_size: .
v_call: TRBV6-1

cdr3_nt: TGCGCCAGCAGCTTGTCCACAGGGGCCTACGAGCAGTACTTC
cdr3_aa: CASSLSTGAYEQYF
d_call: TRBD1
j_call: TRBJ2-7
clone_size: .
v_call: TRBV5-1

cdr3_nt: TGCAGCGCCTCGGGACACAGCAATCAGCCCCAGCATTTT
cdr3_aa: CSASGHSNQPQHF
d_call: .
j_call: TRBJ1-5
clone_size: .
v_call: TRBV29-1

cdr3_nt: TGCGTCAGCAGCCCAACGACACAGAACACCGGGGAGCTGTTTTTT
cdr3_aa: CVSSPTTQNTGELFF
d_call: .
j_call: TRBJ2-2
clone_size: once
v_call: TRBV5-1

cdr3_nt: TGTGCCAGCAGCGCCGGGTGGACCCAGTACTTC
cdr3_aa: CASSAGWTQYF
d_call: .
j_call: TRBJ2-5
clone_size: .
v_call: TRBV7-2

cdr3_nt: TGTGCCAGCAGTGAAACCCCCCGGACAGGGGACGGCTACACCTTC
cdr3_aa: CASSETPRTGDGYTF
d_call: TRBD1
j_call: TRBJ1-2
clone_size: .
v_call: TRBV2

cdr3_nt: TGTGCTACCCGGACAGGCATTTCTCAGAACACTGAAGCTTTCTTT
cdr3_aa: CATRTGISQNTEAFF
d_call: TRBD1
j_call: TRBJ1-1
clone_size: .
v_call: TRBV19

cdr3_nt: TGCAGCGTTGAAGTGGGAGCGGGGGTGATAGGCCAAGAGACCCAGTACTTC
cdr3_aa: CSVEVGAGVIGQETQYF
d_call: TRBD2
j_call: TRBJ2-5
clone_size: .
v_call: TRBV29-1

cdr3_nt: TGTGCCAGCAGCGTAGCAGTGGCCATTGCCCCCGGGGAGCTGTTTTTT
cdr3_aa: CASSVAVAIAPGELFF
d_call: .
j_call: TRBJ2-2
clone_size: .
v_call: TRBV9

cdr3_nt: TGTGCCAGCAGCCACAGAATAGACAGGGGATTCGTGAACACTGAAGCTTTCTTT
cdr3_aa: CASSHRIDRGFVNTEAFF
d_call: TRBD1
j_call: TRBJ1-1
clone_size: .
v_call: TRBV14

cdr3_nt: TGTGCCAGCAACAGAGGGGGAACGAACACTGAAGCTTTCTTT
cdr3_aa: CASNRGGTNTEAFF
d_call: .
j_call: TRBJ1-1
clone_size: .
v_call: TRBV2

cdr3_nt: TGTGCCAGTAGAGACCATAGCGGGAGAGTCTCAGATACGCAGTATTTT
cdr3_aa: CASRDHSGRVSDTQYF
d_call: TRBD2
j_call: TRBJ2-3
clone_size: .
v_call: TRBV19

cdr3_nt: TGTGCCAGCAGTGATATGGTCAGGACTACTAGCAATCAGCCCCAGCATTTT
cdr3_aa: CASSDMVRTTSNQPQHF
d_call: .
j_call: TRBJ1-5
clone_size: .
v_call: TRBV2

cdr3_nt: TGTGCCAGCAGCGTAGGACTGGGTACGGGAGATACGCAGTATTTT
cdr3_aa: CASSVGLGTGDTQYF
d_call: .
j_call: TRBJ2-3
clone_size: .
v_call: TRBV9

cdr3_nt: TGTGCCAGCAGCTTGGCCGTAGGGGGCCCGACTGAAGCTTTCTTT
cdr3_aa: CASSLAVGGPTEAFF
d_call: TRBD1
j_call: TRBJ1-1
clone_size: .
v_call: TRBV5-4

cdr3_nt: TGTGCCAGCAGCCCCAGGCTTTTGGGCACAGATACGCAGTATTTT
cdr3_aa: CASSPRLLGTDTQYF
d_call: .
j_call: TRBJ2-3
clone_size: .
v_call: TRBV11-1

cdr3_nt: TGTGCCAGCAGTGAAGGATCAGGGGCTAATGAAAAACTGTTTTTT
cdr3_aa: CASSEGSGANEKLFF
d_call: .
j_call: TRBJ1-4
clone_size: medium-sized
v_call: TRBV25-1

cdr3_nt: TGCGCCAGCAGCTTGGGGCCCACAGATACGCAGTATTTT
cdr3_aa: CASSLGPTDTQYF
d_call: .
j_call: TRBJ2-3
clone_size: once
v_call: TRBV5-1

cdr3_nt: TGTGCCATCACGGAAGAGGGAAACACTGAAGCTTTCTTT
cdr3_aa: CAITEEGNTEAFF
d_call: .
j_call: TRBJ1-1
clone_size: .
v_call: TRBV6-6